This T cell receptor beta chain emerged from a study of cytomegalovirus exposure and HLA in healthy donors. A multiplex PCR was run with 60 Vbeta primers and 13 Jbeta primers. Libraries were prepared by immunoSEQ multiplex PCR; TCRdb keeps only in-frame clonotypes and omits some of them. The sample holds 100,000 to 150,000 clones, around 78% seen once. Regarding this clone: Its antigen is still unknown.

Study-level points and caveats: Later work showed greater clonal expansion in HLA-associated TCR beta chains than in equally common others. Most of the CMV-associated TCR beta chains (in a later analysis) appeared to be HLA-restricted.

Germline V gene sequence: CDR1 MNHNS, CDR2 SASEGT. This CDR3 region has 15 residues. V was shortened by 4 bases and J by 0 bases, with 9 bases between the two germline ends. The V and J genes are TRBV6-1 and TRBJ2-2; TRBD2 is a possible D gene (6 bases). The TCR sequence derives from a man aged 55 to 70 in good health and CMV-seropositive. The sequencing input was PBMCs. The CDR3 sequence is CASSVGGANTGELFF. CDR3 DNA sequence: TGTGCCAGCAGTGTGGGCGGGGCGAACACCGGGGAGCTGTTTTTT.